The source of this TCR beta chain is a study of shared clonotypes between healthy human individuals. Source study methods: Owing to the provision of junction-only sequences devoid of quality scores by immunoSEQ, filtering differed. The protocol was immunoSEQ multiplex PCR, while the TCRdb copy is restricted to in-frame clones and leaves out a portion. That table gives V, J and clone size, and the DNA gave D and trimming. The data hold under 550,000 clones, with 90% to 96% observed a single time. The sequenced material came from naive CD4+ T cells sorted from blood. Subset indicated: CD45RA+ positively selected. This clonotype was obtained from a woman aged 30 to 39 in good health.

DNA for the CDR3: TGTGCCAGCAGTGCTCCGGGACAGGGGGTGGGCACTGGGGCCAACGTCCTGACTTTC. The encoded protein is CASSAPGQGVGTGANVLTF. This chain links TRBV28 with TRBJ2-6; TRBD1 matches at 11 bases. Germline V gene sequence: CDR1 MDHEN, CDR2 SYDVKM. Trimming at V came to 5 bases and at J to 2 bases, leaving 11 bases not matched to a gene. This CDR3 is built from 19 residues. Supplemented by reference TRBV28 and TRBJ2-6, the full variable domain reads DVKVTQSSRYLVKRTGEKVFLECVQDMDHENMFWYRQDPGLGLRLIYFSYDVKMKEKGDIPEGYSVSREKKERFSLILESASTNQTSMYLCASSAPGQGVGTGANVLTFGAGSRLTVL.